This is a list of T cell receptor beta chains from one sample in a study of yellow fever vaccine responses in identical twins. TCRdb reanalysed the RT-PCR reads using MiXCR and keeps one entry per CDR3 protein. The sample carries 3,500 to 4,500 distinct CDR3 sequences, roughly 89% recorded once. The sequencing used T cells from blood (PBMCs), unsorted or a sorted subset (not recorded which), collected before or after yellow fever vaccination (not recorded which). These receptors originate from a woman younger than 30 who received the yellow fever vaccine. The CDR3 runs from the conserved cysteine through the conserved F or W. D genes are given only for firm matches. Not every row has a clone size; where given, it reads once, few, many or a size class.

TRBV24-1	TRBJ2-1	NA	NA	TGTGCCACCAGTGATATCAATGAGCAGTTCTTC	CATSDINEQFF
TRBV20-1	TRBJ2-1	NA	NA	TGCAGTGCTAGTGTAGCAGTTTACAATGAGCAGTTCTTC	CSASVAVYNEQFF
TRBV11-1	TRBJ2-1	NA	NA	TGTGCCAGCAGCTTCTCGGGGGCCGACAATGAGCAGTTCTTC	CASSFSGADNEQFF
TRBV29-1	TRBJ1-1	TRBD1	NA	TGCAGCGCTTGGGACAGGGGGGAAACTGAAGCTTTCTTT	CSAWDRGETEAFF
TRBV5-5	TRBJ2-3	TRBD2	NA	TGTGCCAGCAACGCGGGAGCTTCCACAGATACGCAGTATTTT	CASNAGASTDTQYF
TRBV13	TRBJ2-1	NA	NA	TGTGCCAGCAGCGACGAAGGAGAGAATGAGCAGTTCTTC	CASSDEGENEQFF
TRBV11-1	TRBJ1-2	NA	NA	TGTGCCAGCAGCTTTACCAGTCCTAACTATGGCTACACCTTC	CASSFTSPNYGYTF
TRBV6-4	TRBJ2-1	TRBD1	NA	TGTGCCAGCAGTGACGGGACAGGGAAGGGTGAGCAGTTCTTC	CASSDGTGKGEQFF
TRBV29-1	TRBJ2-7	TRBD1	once	TGCAGCGTTGCGGGACAGGGAGAAACCTACGAGCAGTACTTC	CSVAGQGETYEQYF
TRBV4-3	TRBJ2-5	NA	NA	TGCGCCAGCAGCCAAGAGGCTCGGTGGTGGATGACCCAGTACTTC	CASSQEARWWMTQYF
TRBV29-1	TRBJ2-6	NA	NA	TGCAGCGTTAACTCTGGGGCCAACGTCCTGACTTTC	CSVNSGANVLTF
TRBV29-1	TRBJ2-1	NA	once	TGCAGCGTTCGAACAGATTACAATGAGCAGTTCTTC	CSVRTDYNEQFF
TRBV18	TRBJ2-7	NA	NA	TGTGCCAGCTCACCTTTTTCCGACGAGCAGTACTTC	CASSPFSDEQYF
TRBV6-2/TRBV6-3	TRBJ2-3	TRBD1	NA	TGTGCCAGCAGTTACTCAGGGACAGAATTACCAGATACGCAGTATTTT	CASSYSGTELPDTQYF
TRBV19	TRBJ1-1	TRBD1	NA	TGTGCCAGTAGTGCAGAGGGGGCGCGGCGGTTGAACACTGAAGCTTTCTTT	CASSAEGARRLNTEAFF
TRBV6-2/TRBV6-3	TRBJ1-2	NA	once	TGTGCCAGCAGTTACCAAACGGGTGGCTACACCTTC	CASSYQTGGYTF
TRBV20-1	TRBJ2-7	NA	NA	TGCAGTGCTAAGAAACCCCGGGACATGGGCGAGCAGTACTTC	CSAKKPRDMGEQYF
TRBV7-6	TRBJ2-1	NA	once	TGTGCCAGCAGCTTAGACAGGACAGTCGAAAATGAGCAGTTCTTC	CASSLDRTVENEQFF
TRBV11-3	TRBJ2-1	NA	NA	TGTGCCAGCAGCGGCGCGGGAAGCTCCTACAATGAGCAGTTCTTC	CASSGAGSSYNEQFF
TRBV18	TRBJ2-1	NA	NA	TGTGCCAGCTCACCACAAGATGAGCAGTTCTTC	CASSPQDEQFF
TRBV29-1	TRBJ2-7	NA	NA	TGCAGCGTCGAAGGGACTCACTACGAGCAGTACTTC	CSVEGTHYEQYF
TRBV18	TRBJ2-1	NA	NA	TGTGCCAGCTCACCATTATACGGGGCACCCTCCAATGAGCAGTTCTTC	CASSPLYGAPSNEQFF